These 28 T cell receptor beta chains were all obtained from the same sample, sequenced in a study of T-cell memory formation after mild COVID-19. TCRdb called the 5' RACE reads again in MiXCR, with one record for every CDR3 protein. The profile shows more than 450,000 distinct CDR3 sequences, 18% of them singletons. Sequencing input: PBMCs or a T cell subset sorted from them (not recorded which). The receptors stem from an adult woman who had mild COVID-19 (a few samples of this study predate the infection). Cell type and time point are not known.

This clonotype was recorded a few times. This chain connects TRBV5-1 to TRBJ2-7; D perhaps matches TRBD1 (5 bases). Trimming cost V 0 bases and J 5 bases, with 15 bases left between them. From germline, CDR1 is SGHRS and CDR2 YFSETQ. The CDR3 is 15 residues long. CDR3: CASSLGLSKGDEQYF. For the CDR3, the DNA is TGCGCCAGCAGCTTGGGCCTCTCAAAAGGGGACGAGCAGTACTTC.

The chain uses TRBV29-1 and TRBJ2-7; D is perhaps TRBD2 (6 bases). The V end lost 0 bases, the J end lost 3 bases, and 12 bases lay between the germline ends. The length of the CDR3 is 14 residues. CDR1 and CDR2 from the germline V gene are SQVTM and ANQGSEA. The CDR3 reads CSVEDRGRGYEQYF. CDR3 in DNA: TGCAGCGTTGAAGATCGGGGGAGAGGCTACGAGCAGTACTTC.

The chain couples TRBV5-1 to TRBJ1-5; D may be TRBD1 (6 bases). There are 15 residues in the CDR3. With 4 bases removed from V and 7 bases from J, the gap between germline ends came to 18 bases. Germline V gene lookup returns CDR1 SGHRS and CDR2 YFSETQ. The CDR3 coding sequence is TGCGCCAGCAGCGCGGGAGGGGGTCAGGGGCAGCCCCAGCATTTT. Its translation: CASSAGGGQGQPQHF.

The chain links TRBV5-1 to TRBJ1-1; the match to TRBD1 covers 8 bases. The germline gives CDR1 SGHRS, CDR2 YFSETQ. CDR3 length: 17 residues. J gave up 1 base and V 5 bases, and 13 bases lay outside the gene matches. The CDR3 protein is CASRDNFAGTGNTEAFF. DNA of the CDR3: TGCGCCAGCAGGGATAATTTTGCCGGGACAGGGAACACTGAAGCTTTCTTT.

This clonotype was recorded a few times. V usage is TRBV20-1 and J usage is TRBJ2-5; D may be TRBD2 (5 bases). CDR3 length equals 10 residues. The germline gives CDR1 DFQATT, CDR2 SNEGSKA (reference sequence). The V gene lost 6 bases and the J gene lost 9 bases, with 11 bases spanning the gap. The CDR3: CSARETAQYF. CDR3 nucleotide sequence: TGCAGTGCCCGGGAAACGGCCCAGTACTTC.

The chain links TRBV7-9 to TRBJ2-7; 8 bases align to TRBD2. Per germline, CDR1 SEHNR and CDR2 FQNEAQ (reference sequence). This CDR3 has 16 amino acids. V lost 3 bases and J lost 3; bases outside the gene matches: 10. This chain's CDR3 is CASSLGTGTRHYEQYF. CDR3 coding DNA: TGTGCCAGCAGCTTGGGTACAGGGACTAGACACTACGAGCAGTACTTC. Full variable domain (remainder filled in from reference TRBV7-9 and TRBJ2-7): DTGVSQNPRHKITKRGQNVTFRCDPISEHNRLYWYRQTLGQGPEFLTYFQNEAQLEKSRLLSDRFSAERPKGSFSTLEIQRTEQGDSAMYLCASSLGTGTRHYEQYFGPGTRLTVT.

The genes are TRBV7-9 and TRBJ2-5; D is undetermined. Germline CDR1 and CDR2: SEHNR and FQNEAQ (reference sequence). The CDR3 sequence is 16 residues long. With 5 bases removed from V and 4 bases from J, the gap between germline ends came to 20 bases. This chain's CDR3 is CASSRASFPLSETQYF. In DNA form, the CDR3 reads TGTGCCAGCAGCCGCGCCTCGTTCCCCCTCTCAGAGACCCAGTACTTC.

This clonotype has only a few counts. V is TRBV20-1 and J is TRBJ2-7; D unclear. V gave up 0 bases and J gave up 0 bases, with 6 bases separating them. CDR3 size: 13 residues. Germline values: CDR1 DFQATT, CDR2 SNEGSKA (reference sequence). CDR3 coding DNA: TGCAGTGCTAGAGAACCGTACTCCTACGAGCAGTACTTC. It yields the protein CSAREPYSYEQYF.

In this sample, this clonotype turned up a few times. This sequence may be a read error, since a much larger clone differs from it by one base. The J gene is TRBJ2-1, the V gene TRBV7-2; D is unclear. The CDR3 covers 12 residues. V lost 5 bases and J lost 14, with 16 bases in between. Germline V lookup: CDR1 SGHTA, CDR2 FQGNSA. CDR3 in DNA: TGTGCCAGCAGCACTCCGGGCCGTAGCAAGTTCTTC. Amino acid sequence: CASSTPGRSKFF.

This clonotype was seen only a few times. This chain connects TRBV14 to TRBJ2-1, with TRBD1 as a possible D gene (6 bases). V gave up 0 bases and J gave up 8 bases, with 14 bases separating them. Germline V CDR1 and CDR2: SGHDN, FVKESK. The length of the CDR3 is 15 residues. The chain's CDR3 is CASSQDAGVIDEQFF. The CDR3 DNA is TGTGCCAGCAGCCAAGATGCAGGGGTGATCGATGAGCAGTTCTTC.

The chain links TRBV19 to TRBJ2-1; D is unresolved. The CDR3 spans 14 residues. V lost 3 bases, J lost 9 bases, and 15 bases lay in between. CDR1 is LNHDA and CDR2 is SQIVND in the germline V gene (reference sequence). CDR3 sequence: CASSIPTNRAEQFF. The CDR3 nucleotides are TGTGCCAGTAGTATTCCTACTAACCGAGCTGAGCAGTTCTTC.

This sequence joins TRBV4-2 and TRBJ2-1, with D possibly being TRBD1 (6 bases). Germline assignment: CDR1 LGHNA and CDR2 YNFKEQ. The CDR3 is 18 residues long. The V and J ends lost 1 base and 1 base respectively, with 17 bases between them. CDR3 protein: CASSQVIQTGLSYNEQFF. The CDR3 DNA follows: TGTGCCAGCAGCCAAGTGATCCAAACAGGGCTATCCTACAATGAGCAGTTCTTC.

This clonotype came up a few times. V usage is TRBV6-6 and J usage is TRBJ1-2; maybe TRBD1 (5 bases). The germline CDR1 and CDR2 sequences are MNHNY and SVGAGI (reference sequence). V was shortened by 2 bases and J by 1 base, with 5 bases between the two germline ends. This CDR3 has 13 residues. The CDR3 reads CASSYDSNYGYTF. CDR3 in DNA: TGTGCCAGCAGTTACGACAGTAACTATGGCTACACCTTC.

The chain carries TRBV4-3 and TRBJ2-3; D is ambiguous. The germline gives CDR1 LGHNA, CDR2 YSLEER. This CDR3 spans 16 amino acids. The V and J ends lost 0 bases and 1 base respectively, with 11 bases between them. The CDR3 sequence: CASSQDEQPRTDTQYF. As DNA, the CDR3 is TGCGCCAGCAGCCAAGATGAACAGCCCCGCACAGATACGCAGTATTTT.

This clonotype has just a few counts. CDR3 in amino acids: CASSFLAATYEQYF. As DNA, the CDR3 is TGTGCCAGCAGCTTTCTAGCGGCTACCTACGAGCAGTACTTC. The chain recombines TRBV7-9 with TRBJ2-7, with TRBD2 identical over 7 bases. V lost 3 bases to trimming and J lost 2 bases; unmatched junction nucleotides: 4. The length of the CDR3 is 14 residues. Germline CDR1 SEHNR, CDR2 FQNEAQ (reference sequence). Supplemented by reference TRBV7-9 and TRBJ2-7, the full variable domain reads DTGVSQNPRHKITKRGQNVTFRCDPISEHNRLYWYRQTLGQGPEFLTYFQNEAQLEKSRLLSDRFSAERPKGSFSTLEIQRTEQGDSAMYLCASSFLAATYEQYFGPGTRLTVT.

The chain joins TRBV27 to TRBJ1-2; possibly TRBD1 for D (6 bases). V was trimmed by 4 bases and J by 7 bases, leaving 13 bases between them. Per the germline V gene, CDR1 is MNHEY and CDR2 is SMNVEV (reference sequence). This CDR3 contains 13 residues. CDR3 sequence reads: CASSSRDNRGYTF. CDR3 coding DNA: TGTGCCAGCAGTTCCCGGGACAATCGTGGCTACACCTTC.

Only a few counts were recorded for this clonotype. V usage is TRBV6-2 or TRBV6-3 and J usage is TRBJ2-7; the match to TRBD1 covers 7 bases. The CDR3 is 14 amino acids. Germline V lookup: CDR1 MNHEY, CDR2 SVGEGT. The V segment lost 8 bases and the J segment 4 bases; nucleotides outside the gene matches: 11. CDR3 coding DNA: TGTGCCAGCTCCCCGGGACAGACCAATTACGAGCAGTACTTC. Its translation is CASSPGQTNYEQYF.

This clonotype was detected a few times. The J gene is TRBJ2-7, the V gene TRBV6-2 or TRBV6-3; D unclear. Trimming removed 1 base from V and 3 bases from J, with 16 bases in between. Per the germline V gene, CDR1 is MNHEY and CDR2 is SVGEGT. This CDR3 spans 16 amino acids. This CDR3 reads CASSYFVGQYIYEQYF. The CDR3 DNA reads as TGTGCCAGCAGTTACTTTGTGGGCCAATACATCTACGAGCAGTACTTC.

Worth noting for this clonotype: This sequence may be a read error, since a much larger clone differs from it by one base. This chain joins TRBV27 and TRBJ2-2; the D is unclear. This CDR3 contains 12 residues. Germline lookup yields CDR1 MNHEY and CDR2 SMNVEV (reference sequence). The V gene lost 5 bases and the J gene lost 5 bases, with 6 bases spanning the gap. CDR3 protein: CASSRMTGELFF. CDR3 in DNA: TGTGCCAGCAGTAGGATGACCGGGGAGCTGTTTTTT.

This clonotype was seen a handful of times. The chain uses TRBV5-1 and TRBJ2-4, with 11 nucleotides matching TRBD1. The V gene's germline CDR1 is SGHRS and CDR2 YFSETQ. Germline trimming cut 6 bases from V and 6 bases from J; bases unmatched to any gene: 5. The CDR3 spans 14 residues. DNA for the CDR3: TGCGCCAGCAATCCCGGACAGGGGGCAAACATTCAGTACTTC. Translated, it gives CASNPGQGANIQYF.

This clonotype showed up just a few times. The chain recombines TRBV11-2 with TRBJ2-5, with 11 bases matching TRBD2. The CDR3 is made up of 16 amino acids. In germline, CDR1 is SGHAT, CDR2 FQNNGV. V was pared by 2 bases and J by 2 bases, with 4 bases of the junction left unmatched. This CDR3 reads CASSLRLAGGQETQYF. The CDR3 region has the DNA TGTGCCAGCAGCTTAAGGCTAGCGGGGGGACAAGAGACCCAGTACTTC.

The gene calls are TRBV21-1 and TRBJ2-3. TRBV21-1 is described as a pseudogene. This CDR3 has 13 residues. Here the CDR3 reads CASSKEKPDTQYF. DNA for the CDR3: TGTGCCAGCAGCAAAGAGAAACCAGATACGCAGTATTTT.

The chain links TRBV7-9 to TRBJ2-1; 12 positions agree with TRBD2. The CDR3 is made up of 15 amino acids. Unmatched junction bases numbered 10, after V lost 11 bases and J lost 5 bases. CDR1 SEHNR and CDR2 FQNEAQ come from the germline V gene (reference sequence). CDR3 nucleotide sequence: TGTGCCTCGACTCCCGGGACTAGCGGGCACAATGAGCAGTTCTTC. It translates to CASTPGTSGHNEQFF.

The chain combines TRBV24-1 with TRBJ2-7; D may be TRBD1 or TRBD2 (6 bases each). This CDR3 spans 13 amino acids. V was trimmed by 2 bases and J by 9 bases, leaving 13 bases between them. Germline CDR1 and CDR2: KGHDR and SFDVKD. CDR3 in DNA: TGTGCCACCAGTGATTGGGGGCAGGAGGGGCAGTACTTC. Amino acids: CATSDWGQEGQYF.

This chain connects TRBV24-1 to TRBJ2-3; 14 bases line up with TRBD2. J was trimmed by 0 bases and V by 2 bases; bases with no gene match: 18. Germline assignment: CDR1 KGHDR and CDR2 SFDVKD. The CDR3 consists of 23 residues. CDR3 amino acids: CATSDSGLAGGLVSSFSTDTQYF. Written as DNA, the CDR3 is TGTGCCACCAGTGATTCCGGACTAGCGGGAGGTCTCGTTTCGTCCTTTAGCACAGATACGCAGTATTTT.

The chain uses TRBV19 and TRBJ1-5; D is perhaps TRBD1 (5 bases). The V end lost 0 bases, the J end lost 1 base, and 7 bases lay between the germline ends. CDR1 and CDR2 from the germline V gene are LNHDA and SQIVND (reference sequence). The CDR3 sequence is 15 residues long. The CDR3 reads CASSIDRESNQPQHF. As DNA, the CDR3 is TGTGCCAGTAGTATAGACAGGGAAAGCAATCAGCCCCAGCATTTT.

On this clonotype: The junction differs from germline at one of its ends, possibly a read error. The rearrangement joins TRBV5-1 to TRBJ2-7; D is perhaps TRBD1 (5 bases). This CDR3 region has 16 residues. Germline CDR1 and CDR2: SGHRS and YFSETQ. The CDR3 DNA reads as TGCGCCAGCAGCTTGTCTGCCCGACAGATCCAAGGCGAGCTGTACTTC. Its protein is CASSLSARQIQGELYF.

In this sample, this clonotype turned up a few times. In nucleotides, the CDR3 is TGTGCCAGCAGGGACGGGGGCTCTGGGGCCAACGTCCTGACTTTC. It yields the protein CASRDGGSGANVLTF. The chain combines TRBV6-1 with TRBJ2-6; D possibly corresponds to TRBD2 (6 bases). The CDR3 is 15 residues long. CDR1 MNHNS and CDR2 SASEGT come from the germline V gene. V was pared by 6 bases and J by 0 bases, with 9 bases between.